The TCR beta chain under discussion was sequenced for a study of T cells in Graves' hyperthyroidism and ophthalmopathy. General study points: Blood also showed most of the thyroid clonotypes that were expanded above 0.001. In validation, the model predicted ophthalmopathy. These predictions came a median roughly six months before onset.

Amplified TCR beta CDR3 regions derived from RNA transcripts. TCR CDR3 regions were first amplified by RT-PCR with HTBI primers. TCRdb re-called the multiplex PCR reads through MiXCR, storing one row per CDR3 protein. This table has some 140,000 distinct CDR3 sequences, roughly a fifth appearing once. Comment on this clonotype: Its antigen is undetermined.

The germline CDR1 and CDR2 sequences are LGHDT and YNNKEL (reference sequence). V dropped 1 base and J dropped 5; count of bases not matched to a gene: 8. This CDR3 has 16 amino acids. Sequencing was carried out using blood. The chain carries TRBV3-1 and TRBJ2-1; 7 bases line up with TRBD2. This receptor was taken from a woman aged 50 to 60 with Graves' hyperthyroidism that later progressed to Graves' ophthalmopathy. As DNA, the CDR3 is TGTGCCAGCAGCCAAGTCACGGGGAGGGCCGACAATGAGCAGTTCTTC. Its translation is CASSQVTGRADNEQFF.